This TCR beta chain was recorded in a study of identical twins' blood T cells. Germline V gene data show CDR1 as ENHRY and CDR2 as SYGVKD. V lost 5 bases, J lost 7 bases, and 7 bases stayed unmatched. The length of the CDR3 is 14 residues. Note on this clonotype: A much larger clonotype is one base distant, so this may be a read error.

TCRdb re-analysed the 5' RACE reads in MiXCR, keeping a single row per CDR3 protein. The sample has fewer than 450,000 distinct CDR3 sequences, about 28% seen once; the top ten hold 5.5% to 6.5%. The chain carries TRBV10-3 and TRBJ1-4; the match to TRBD1 covers 7 bases. This TCR was recovered from a woman aged 18-49 years in good health. Sequencing was performed on PBMCs. The CDR3 loop is CAISTTGIGEKLFF. The CDR3, as DNA: TGTGCCATCAGTACGACAGGGATCGGTGAAAAACTGTTTTTT.